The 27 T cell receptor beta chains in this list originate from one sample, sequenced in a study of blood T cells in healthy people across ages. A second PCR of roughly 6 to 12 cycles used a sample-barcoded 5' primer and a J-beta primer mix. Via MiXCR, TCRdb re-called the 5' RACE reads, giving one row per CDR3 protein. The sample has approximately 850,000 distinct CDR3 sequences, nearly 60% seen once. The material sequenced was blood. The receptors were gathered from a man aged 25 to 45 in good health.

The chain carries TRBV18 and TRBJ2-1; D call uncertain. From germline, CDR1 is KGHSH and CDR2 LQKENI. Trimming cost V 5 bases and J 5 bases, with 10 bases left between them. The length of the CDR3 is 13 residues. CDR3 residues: CASSSTTDNEQFF. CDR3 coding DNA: TGTGCCAGCTCATCGACGACGGACAATGAGCAGTTCTTC.

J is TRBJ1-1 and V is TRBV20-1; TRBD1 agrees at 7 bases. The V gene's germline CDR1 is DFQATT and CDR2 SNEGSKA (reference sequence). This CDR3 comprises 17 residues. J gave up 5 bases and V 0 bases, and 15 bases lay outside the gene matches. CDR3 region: CSARDFRVTGLLTEAFF. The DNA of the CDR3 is TGCAGTGCTAGAGATTTTCGCGTGACAGGGCTACTAACTGAAGCTTTCTTT.

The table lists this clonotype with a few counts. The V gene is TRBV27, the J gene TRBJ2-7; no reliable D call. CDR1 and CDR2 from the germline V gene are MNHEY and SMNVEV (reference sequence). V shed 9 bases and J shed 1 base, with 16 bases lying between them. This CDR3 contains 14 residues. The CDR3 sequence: CASRNPLPSYEQYF. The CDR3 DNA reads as TGTGCCAGTCGAAACCCACTACCTTCCTACGAGCAGTACTTC.

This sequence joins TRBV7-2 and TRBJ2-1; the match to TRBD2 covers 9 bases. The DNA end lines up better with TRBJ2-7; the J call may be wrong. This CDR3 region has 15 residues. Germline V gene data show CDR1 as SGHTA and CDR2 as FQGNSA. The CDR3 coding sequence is TGTGCCAGCAGCTTAGATGGCGGGAGGGCCCGCGAGCAGTACTTC. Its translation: CASSLDGGRAREQYF.

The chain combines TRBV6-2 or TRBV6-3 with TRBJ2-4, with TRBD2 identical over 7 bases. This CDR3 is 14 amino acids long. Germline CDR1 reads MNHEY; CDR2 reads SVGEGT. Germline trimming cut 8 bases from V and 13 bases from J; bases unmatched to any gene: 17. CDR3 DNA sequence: TGTGCCAGCGCCCAACCCAGCGGGAACCTCGGGCAGTACTTC. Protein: CASAQPSGNLGQYF.

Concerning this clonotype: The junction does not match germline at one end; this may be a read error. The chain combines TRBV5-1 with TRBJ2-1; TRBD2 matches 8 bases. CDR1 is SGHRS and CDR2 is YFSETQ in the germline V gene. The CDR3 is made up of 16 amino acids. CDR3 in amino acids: CASSEQLAGFYNEEFF. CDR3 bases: TGCGCCAGCAGTGAGCAGCTAGCGGGCTTCTACAATGAGGAGTTCTTC.

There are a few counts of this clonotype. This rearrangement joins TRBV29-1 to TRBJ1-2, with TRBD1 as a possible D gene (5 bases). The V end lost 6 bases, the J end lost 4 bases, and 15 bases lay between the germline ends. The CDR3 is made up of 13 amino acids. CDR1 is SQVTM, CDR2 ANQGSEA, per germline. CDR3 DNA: TGCAGCGTCCGGGGGACTGCCTCCTATGGCTACACCTTC. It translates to CSVRGTASYGYTF.

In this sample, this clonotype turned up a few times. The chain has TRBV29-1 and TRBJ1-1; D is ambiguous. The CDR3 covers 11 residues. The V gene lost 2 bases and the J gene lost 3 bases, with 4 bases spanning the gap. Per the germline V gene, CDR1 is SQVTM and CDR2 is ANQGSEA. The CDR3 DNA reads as TGCAGCGTTGAACTGGACACTGAAGCTTTCTTT. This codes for CSVELDTEAFF.

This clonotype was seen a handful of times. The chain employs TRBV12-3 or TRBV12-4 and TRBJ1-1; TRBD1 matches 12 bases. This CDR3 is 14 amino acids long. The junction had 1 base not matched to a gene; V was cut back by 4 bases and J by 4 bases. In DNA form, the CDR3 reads TGTGCCAGCAGTTGGGGACAGGGGGCCACTGAAGCTTTCTTT. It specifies CASSWGQGATEAFF.

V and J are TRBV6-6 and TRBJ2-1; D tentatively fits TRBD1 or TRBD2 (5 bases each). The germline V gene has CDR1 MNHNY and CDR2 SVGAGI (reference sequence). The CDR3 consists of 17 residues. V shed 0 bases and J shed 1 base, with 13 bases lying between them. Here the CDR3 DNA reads TGTGCCAGCAGTTACTCGATCCGGGACCCGTCCTACAATGAGCAGTTCTTC. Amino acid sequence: CASSYSIRDPSYNEQFF.

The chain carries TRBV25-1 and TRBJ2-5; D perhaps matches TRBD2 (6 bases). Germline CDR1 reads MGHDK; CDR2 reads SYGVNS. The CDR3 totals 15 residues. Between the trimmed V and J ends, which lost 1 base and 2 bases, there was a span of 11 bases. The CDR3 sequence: CASSESWGRQETQYF. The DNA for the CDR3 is TGTGCCAGCAGTGAATCGTGGGGGAGGCAAGAGACCCAGTACTTC.

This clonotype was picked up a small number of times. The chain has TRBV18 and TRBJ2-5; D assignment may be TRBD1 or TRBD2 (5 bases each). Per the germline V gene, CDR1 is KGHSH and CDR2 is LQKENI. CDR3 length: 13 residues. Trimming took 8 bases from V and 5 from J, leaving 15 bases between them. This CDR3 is CASSPRDGETQYF. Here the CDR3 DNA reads TGTGCCAGCAGCCCCCGGGACGGTGAGACCCAGTACTTC. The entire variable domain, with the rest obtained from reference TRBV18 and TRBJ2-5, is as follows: NAGVMQNPRHLVRRRGQEARLRCSPMKGHSHVYWYRQLPEEGLKFMVYLQKENIIDESGMPKERFSAEFPKEGPSILRIQQVVRGDSAAYFCASSPRDGETQYFGPGTRLLVL.

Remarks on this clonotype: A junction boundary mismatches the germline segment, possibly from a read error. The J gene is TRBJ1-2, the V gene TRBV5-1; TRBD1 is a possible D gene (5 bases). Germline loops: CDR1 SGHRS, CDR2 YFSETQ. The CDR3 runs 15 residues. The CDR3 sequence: CASSSVLGGDYGHTF. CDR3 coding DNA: TGCGCCAGCAGCTCCGTTCTGGGGGGTGACTATGGCCACACCTTC.

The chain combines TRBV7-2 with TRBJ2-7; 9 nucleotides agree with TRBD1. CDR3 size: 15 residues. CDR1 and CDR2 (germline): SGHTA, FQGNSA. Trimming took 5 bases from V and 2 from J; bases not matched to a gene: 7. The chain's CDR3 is CASSRTGQGAYEQYF. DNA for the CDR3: TGTGCCAGCAGCCGTACGGGACAGGGAGCCTACGAGCAGTACTTC.

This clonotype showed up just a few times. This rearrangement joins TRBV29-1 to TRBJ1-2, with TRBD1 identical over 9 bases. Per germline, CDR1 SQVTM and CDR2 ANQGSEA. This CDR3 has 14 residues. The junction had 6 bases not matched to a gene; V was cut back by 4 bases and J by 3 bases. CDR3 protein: CSVGGQGLYYGYTF. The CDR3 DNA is TGCAGCGTTGGAGGACAGGGGTTATACTATGGCTACACCTTC.

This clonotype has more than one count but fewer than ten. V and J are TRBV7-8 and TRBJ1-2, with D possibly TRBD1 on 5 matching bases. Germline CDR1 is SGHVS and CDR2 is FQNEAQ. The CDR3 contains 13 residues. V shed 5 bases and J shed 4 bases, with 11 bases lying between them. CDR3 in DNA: TGTGCCAGCAGCCCGGGACTGGGCTATGGCTACACCTTC. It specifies CASSPGLGYGYTF.

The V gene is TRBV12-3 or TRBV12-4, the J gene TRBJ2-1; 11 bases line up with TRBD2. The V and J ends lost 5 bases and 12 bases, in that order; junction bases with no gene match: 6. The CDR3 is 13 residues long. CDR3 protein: CASSPTSGGGQFF. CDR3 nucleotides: TGTGCCAGCAGTCCCACTAGCGGGGGTGGGCAGTTCTTC.

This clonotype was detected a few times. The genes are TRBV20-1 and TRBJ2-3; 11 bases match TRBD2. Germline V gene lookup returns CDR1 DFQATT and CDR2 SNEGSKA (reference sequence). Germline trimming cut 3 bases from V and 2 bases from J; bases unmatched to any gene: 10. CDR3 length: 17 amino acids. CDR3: CSARGPLAGELTDTQYF. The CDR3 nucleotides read TGCAGTGCTAGGGGCCCACTAGCGGGGGAACTCACAGATACGCAGTATTTT.

The CDR3 spells CASSPSPGPAGQTEFF. DNA for the CDR3: TGTGCCAGCAGCCCCTCCCCGGGACCTGCCGGACAGACGGAGTTCTTC. The chain carries TRBV9 and TRBJ2-1; tentative D call: TRBD1 (6 bases). V lost 4 bases and J lost 14, with 28 bases in between. Germline loops: CDR1 SGDLS, CDR2 YYNGEE. CDR3 length: 16 amino acids.

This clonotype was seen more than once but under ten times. DNA of the CDR3: TGTGCCAGCAGTTACTACGGGAATATTGGTGTGCAGTTCTTC. Amino acid sequence: CASSYYGNIGVQFF. The rearrangement uses TRBV6-5 and TRBJ2-1, with TRBD2 as a possible D gene (5 bases). The germline CDR1 and CDR2 sequences are MNHEY and SVGAGI. With 1 base removed from V and 12 bases from J, the gap between germline ends came to 16 bases. The CDR3 runs to 14 residues.

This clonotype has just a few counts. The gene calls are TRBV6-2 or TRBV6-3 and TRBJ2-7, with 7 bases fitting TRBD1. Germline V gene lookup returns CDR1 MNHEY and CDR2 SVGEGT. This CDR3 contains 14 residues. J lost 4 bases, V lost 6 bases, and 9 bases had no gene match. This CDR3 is CASSLDRTSYEQYF. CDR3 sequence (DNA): TGTGCCAGCAGCCTGGACAGGACGTCTTACGAGCAGTACTTC.

The CDR3 DNA reads as TGTGCCTGGAGTGTAGATACTAGCTGTCAAGCTTTCTTT. Protein sequence: CAWSVDTSCQAFF. The genes are TRBV30 and TRBJ1-1; unclear D gene. The germline V gene has CDR1 GTSNPN and CDR2 SVGIG (reference sequence). The CDR3 consists of 13 residues. V gave up 0 bases and J gave up 9 bases, with 14 bases separating them.

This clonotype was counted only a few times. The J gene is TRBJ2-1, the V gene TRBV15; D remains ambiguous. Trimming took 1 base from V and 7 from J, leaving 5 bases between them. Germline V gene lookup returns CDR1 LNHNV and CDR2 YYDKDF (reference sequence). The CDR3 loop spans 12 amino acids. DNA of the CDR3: TGTGCCACCAGCAGAGTATTGAATGAGCAGTTCTTC. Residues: CATSRVLNEQFF.

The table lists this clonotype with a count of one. CDR3 amino acids: CASSRTQEGRYEQYF. CDR3 nucleotides: TGTGCCAGCAGCCGTACCCAGGAGGGCCGCTACGAGCAGTACTTC. This chain connects TRBV7-6 to TRBJ2-7, with D perhaps matching TRBD2 (6 bases). The V end was cut by 5 bases, the J end by 3 bases, with 17 bases between. Germline lookup yields CDR1 SGHVS and CDR2 FNYEAQ. This CDR3 comprises 15 residues.

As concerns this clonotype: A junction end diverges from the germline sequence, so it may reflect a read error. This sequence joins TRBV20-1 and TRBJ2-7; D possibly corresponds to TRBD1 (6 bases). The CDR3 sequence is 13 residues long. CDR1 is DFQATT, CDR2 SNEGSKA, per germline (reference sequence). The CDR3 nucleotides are TGCAGTGCGAGAGGACAGCTAACCTACGAGCAGTACTTC. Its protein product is CSARGQLTYEQYF.

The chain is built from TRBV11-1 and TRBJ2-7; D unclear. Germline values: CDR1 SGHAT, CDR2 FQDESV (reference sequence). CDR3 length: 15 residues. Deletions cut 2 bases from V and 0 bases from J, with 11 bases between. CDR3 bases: TGTGCCAGCAGCTTAAACCCCACCAGCTCCTACGAGCAGTACTTC. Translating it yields CASSLNPTSSYEQYF.

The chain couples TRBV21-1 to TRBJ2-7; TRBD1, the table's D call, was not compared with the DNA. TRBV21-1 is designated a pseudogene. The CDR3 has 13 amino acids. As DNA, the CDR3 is TGTGCCAGCAATAGGGACAGGGTCAATGAGCAGTACTTC. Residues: CASNRDRVNEQYF.